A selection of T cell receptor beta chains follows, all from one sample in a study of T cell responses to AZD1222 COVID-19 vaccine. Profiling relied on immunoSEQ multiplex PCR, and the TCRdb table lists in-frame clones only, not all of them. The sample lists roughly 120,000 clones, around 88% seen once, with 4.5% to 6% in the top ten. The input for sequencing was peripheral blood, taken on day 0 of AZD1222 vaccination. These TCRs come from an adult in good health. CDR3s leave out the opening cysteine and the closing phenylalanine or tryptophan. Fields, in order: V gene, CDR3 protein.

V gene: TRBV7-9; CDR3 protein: ASDGSSGANVLT
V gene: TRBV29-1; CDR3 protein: SVEGGDIRSYNEQF
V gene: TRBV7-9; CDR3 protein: ASSLVSTNEKLF
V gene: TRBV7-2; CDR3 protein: ASSADGYNSPLH
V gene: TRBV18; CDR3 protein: ASSLEEGSPLH
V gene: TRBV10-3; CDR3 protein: ANYPGGTEAF
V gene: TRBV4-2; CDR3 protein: ASSQDRVDTQY
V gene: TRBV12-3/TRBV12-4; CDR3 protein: ASTEQGFTEAF
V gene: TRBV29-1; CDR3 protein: SGSEGAETQY
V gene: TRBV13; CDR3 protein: ASSPPTGAILREAF
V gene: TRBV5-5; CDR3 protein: ASSLSSGHRTYEQY
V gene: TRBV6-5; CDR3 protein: ASTSWGSPYEQY
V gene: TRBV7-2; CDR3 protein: ASSPQTRAEQF
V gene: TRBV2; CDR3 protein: ASRTGTTNEKLF
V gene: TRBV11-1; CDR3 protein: ASSHRTSGGETQY
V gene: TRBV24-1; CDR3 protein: ATSAWEAGSYNEQF
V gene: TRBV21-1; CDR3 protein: ASRVGYSNQPQH
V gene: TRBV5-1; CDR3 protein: ASSQGLGEQY
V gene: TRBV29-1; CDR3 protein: SAGRWPEAF
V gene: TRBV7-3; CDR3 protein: ASSRDRNTEAF
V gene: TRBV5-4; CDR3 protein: ASSRANEQF
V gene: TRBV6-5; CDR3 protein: ASSYSNRGRTYEQY
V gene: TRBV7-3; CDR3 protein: ASSPRPAGSSDTQY
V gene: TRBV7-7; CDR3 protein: ASSLRAGGKETQY
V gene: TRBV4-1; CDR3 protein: ASSQQGVNTEAF
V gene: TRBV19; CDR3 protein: ASSNLQWGGWI
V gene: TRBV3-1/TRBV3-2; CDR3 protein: ASSSTGGTGNTIY
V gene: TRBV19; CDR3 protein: ASSITRGNQPQH
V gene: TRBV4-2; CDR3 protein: ASSQTSNQPQH
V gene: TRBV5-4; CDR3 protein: ASRVLGLGGGTDTQY
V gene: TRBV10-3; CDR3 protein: AISDGGVDEQY
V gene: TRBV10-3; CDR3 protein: AIRQNLGQTEAF
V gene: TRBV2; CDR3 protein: ASSEYVSPNEQF
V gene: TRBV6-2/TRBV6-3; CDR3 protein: ASSLNPEKTQY
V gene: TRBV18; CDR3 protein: ASSPEEETQY
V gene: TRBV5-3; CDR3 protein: ARRDTGDRAYEQY
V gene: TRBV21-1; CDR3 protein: ASPKEGQRHRELF
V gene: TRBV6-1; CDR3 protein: ASSEAWQKSNQPQH
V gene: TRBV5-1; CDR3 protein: ASSLGFGALEQY
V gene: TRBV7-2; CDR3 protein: ASSLVLSEQY
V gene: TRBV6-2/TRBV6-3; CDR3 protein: ASSYPRPSLSRPFYEQY
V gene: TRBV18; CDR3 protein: ASSPEVGRGSSYEQY
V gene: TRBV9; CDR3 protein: ASSATSGGPYEQY
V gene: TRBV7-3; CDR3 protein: ASIRKGPGSPLH
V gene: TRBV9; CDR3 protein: ASSEGQSVYGYT
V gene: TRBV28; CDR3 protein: ASSLGLAGGGETQY
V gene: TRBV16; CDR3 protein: ASCRDMNTEAF
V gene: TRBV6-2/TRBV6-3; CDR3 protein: ASSYLDIGANQPQH